This is a list of T cell receptor beta chains from one sample in a study of technical replicates of blood from several donors. TCRdb's table, derived via immunoSEQ multiplex PCR, lists solely in-frame clones and lacks some. The repertoire holds about 66,000 clones, more than 75% seen once, with approximately 4.4% in the top ten. Sequences were obtained from PBMCs. The receptors come from a human donor in good health. Some clones in this sample may be carry-over from other donors' samples. CDR3s include the opening cysteine and the closing phenylalanine or tryptophan.

J gene: TRBJ1-3; V gene: TRBV6-5; CDR3 protein: CASRRENTIYF
J gene: TRBJ2-7; V gene: TRBV27; CDR3 protein: CASSLGDRDYEQYF
J gene: TRBJ1-4; V gene: TRBV27; CDR3 protein: CASATAGRNNEKLFF
J gene: TRBJ1-2; V gene: TRBV2; CDR3 protein: CASSEKTGLSGYTF
J gene: TRBJ1-2; V gene: TRBV19; CDR3 protein: CASRGQRWDGYTF
J gene: TRBJ1-2; V gene: TRBV4-2; CDR3 protein: CASSQELRDRVSIGYTF
J gene: TRBJ2-1; V gene: TRBV4-2; CDR3 protein: CASSQVSEPEQFF
J gene: TRBJ2-7; V gene: TRBV7-2; CDR3 protein: CASSRSTDSYEQYF
J gene: TRBJ1-1; V gene: TRBV11-2; CDR3 protein: CASSLPRGGVEAFF
J gene: TRBJ2-1; V gene: TRBV6-1; CDR3 protein: CASSGRLAGTYNEQFF
J gene: TRBJ2-3; V gene: TRBV6-1; CDR3 protein: CASSEGASGGGTDTQYF
J gene: TRBJ2-5; V gene: TRBV5-1; CDR3 protein: CASRIDPAGGQETQYF
J gene: TRBJ2-2; V gene: TRBV7-7; CDR3 protein: CASSPFLAGATGELFF
J gene: TRBJ2-5; V gene: TRBV7-9; CDR3 protein: CASSLSGVRETQYF
J gene: TRBJ2-7; V gene: TRBV5-6; CDR3 protein: CASSFLWTEILPQYF
J gene: TRBJ2-5; V gene: TRBV4-3; CDR3 protein: CASSQDRSGGAQTQYF
J gene: TRBJ2-7; V gene: TRBV5-1; CDR3 protein: CASSLGTGVFYEQYF